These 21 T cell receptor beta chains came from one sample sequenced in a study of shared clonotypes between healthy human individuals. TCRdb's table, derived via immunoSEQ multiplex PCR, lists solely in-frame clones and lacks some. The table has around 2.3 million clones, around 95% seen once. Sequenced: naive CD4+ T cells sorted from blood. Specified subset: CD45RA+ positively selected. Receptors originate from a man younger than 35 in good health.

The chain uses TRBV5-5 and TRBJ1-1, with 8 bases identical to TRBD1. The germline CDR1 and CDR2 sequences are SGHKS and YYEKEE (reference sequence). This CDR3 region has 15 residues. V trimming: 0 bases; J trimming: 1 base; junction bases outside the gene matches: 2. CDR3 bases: TGTGCCAGCAGCTTGGGACAGGGGCGGAACACTGAAGCTTTCTTT. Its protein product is CASSLGQGRNTEAFF.

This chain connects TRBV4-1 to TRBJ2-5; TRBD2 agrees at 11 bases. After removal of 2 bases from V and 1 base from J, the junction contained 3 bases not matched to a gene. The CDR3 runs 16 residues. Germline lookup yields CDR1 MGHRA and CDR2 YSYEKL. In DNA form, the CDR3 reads TGCGCCAGCAGCCAAAGCCTAGCGGGAGGCCAAGAGACCCAGTACTTC. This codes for CASSQSLAGGQETQYF.

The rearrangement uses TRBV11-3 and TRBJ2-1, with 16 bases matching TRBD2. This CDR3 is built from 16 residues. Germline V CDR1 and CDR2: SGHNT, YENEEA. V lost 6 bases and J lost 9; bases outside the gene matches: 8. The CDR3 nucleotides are TGTGCCAGCAGTACGCCGGGACTAGCGGGAGGGGGTGAGCAGTTCTTC. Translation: CASSTPGLAGGGEQFF.

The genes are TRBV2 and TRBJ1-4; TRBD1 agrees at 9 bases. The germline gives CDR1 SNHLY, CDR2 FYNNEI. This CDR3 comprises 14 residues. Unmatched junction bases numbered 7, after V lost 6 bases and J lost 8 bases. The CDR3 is CASRLGTGQEKLFF. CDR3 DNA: TGTGCCAGCAGACTTGGGACAGGGCAAGAAAAACTGTTTTTT.

As DNA, the CDR3 is TGTGCCTGGAGTGTACGGGCCTATGGCTACACCTTC. Protein product: CAWSVRAYGYTF. The chain couples TRBV30 to TRBJ1-2; D gene ambiguous. Germline V CDR1 and CDR2: GTSNPN, SVGIG (reference sequence). There are 12 residues in the CDR3. Trimming stripped 0 bases from V and 4 bases from J, with 6 bases between.

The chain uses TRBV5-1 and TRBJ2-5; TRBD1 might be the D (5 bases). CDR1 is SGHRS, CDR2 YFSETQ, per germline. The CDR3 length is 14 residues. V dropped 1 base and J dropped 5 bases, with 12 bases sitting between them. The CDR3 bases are TGCGCCAGCAGCTTGATGGGGCCGGGTGAGACCCAGTACTTC. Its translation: CASSLMGPGETQYF.

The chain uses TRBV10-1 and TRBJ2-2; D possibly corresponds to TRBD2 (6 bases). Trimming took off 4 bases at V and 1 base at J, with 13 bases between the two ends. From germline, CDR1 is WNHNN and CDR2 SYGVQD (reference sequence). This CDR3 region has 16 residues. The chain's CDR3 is CASSGGVEGNTGELFF. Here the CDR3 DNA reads TGCGCCAGCAGTGGCGGGGTCGAGGGGAACACCGGGGAGCTGTTTTTT.

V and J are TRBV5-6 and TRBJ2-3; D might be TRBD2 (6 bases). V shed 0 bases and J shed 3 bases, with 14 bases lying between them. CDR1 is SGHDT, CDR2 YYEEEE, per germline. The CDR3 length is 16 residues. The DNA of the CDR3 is TGTGCCAGCAGCTTGGCCGGGGGTTTCCCTACAGATACGCAGTATTTT. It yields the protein CASSLAGGFPTDTQYF.

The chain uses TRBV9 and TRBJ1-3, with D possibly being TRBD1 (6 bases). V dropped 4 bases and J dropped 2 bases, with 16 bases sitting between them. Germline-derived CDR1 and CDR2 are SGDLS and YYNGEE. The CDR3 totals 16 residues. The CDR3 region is CASSQSLGGAGNTIYF. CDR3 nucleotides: TGTGCCAGCAGCCAAAGTCTGGGGGGCGCTGGAAACACCATATATTTT.

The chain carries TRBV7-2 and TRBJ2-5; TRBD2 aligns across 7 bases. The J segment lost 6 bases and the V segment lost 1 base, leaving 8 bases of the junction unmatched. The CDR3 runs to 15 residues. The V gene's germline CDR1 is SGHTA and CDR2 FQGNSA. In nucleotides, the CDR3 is TGTGCCAGCAGCTTAGATGGGGGGAGGGCAAAGACCCAGTACTTC. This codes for CASSLDGGRAKTQYF.

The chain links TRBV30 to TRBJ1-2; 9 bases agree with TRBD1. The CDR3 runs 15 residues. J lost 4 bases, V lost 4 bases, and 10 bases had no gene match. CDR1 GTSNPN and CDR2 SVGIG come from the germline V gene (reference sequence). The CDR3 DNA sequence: TGTGCCTGGAAAAACAGGGGGCGCAATGTCTATGGCTACACCTTC. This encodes CAWKNRGRNVYGYTF.

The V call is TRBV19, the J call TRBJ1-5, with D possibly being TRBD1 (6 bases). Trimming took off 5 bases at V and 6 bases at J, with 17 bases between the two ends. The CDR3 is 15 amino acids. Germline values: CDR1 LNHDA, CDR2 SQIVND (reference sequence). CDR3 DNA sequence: TGTGCCAGTAGTTCTAACACAGGGTATGGTCAGCCCCAGCATTTT. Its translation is CASSSNTGYGQPQHF.

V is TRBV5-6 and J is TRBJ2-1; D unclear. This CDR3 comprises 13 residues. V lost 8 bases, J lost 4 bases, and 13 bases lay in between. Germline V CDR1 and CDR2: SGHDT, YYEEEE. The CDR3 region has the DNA TGTGCCAGTCGCGTGGGCCTTTACAATGAGCAGTTCTTC. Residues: CASRVGLYNEQFF.

Here the CDR3 reads CASRVEENTEAFF. The CDR3 DNA reads TGTGCCAGCAGGGTCGAGGAGAACACTGAAGCTTTCTTT. The V call is TRBV2, the J call TRBJ1-1; D gene uncertain. The CDR3 sequence is 13 residues long. Deletions cut 6 bases from V and 1 base from J, with 9 bases between. The germline gives CDR1 SNHLY, CDR2 FYNNEI. The full variable domain, its missing parts supplied by reference TRBV2 and TRBJ1-1, is EPEVTQTPSHQVTQMGQEVILRCVPISNHLYFYWYRQILGQKVEFLVSFYNNEISEKSEIFDDQFSVERPDGSNFTLKIRSTKLEDSAMYFCASRVEENTEAFFGQGTRLTVV.

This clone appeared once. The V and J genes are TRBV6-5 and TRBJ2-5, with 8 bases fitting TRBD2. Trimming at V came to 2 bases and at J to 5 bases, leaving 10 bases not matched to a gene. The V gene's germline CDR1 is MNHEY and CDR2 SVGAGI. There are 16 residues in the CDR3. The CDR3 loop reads CASSYGAGGFRETQYF. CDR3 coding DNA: TGTGCCAGCAGTTACGGGGCGGGGGGATTCCGGGAGACCCAGTACTTC.

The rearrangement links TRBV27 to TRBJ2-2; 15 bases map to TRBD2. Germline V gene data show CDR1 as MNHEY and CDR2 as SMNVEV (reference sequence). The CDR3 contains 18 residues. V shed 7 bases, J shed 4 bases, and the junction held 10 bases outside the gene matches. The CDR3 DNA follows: TGTGCCAGCACCCCGGGACTAGCGGGAGGTTTGGTCACCGGGGAGCTGTTTTTT. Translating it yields CASTPGLAGGLVTGELFF.

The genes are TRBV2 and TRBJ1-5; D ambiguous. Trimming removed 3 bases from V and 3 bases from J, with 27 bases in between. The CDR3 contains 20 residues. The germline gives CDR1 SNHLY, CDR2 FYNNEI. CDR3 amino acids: CASSDRSREQWPFHNQPQHF. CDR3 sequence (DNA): TGTGCCAGCAGTGACCGGTCGAGGGAACAGTGGCCTTTCCACAATCAGCCCCAGCATTTT.

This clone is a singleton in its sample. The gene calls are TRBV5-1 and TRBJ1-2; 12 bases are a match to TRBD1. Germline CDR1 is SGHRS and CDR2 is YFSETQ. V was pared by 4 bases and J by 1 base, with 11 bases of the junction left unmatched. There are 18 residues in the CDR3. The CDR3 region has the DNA TGCGCCAGCAGCGTATCCGGGACAGGGGGCAGGGTTAACTATGGCTACACCTTC. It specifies CASSVSGTGGRVNYGYTF.

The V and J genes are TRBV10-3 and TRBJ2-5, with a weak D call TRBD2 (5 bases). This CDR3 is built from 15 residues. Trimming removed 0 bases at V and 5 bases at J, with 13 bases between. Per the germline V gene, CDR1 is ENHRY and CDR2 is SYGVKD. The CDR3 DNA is TGTGCCATCAGTGAGTCGATGACGGGATTGGAGACCCAGTACTTC. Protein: CAISESMTGLETQYF.

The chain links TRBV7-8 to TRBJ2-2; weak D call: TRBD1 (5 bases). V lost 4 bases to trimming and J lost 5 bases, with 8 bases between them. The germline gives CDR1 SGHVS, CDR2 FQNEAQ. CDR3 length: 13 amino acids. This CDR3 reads CASSSKGTGELFF. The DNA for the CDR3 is TGTGCCAGCAGCTCGAAGGGGACCGGGGAGCTGTTTTTT. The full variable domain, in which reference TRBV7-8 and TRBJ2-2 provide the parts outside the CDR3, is GAGVSQSPRYKVAKRGQDVALRCDPISGHVSLFWYQQALGQGPEFLTYFQNEAQLDKSGLPSDRFFAERPEGSVSTLKIQRTQQEDSAVYLCASSSKGTGELFFGEGSRLTVL.

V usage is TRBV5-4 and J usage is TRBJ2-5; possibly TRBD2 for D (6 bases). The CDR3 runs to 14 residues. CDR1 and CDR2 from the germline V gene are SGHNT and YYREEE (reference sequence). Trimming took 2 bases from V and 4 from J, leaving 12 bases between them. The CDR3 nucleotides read TGTGCCAGCAGCTTCGCGGGGACGGGAGAGACCCAGTACTTC. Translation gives CASSFAGTGETQYF.